One and the same sample provided the 26 T cell receptor beta chains below, sequenced in a study of B cell selection in AIRE deficiency. The data were produced by immunoSEQ multiplex PCR, yet TCRdb's version contains in-frame clones alone and is incomplete. Among some 19,000 clones, more than 95% were seen once, and the ten largest hold around 0.3%. The sorted conventional CD4 T cells were gated as CD4+CD127+. Material for sequencing was conventional CD4+ T cells sorted from PBMCs. Source of these receptors: a human donor with AIRE deficiency.

This sequence joins TRBV11-3 and TRBJ2-2, with D maybe TRBD1 (6 bases). There are 17 residues in the CDR3. Germline V gives CDR1 SGHNT, CDR2 YENEEA. V lost 0 bases and J lost 6, with 17 bases in between. The CDR3 spells CASSLDSGQYLAGELFF. CDR3 DNA sequence: TGTGCCAGCAGCTTAGACTCTGGACAGTATCTCGCCGGGGAGCTGTTTTTT.

The chain links TRBV4-3 to TRBJ2-5; TRBD1 matches 9 bases. Germline values: CDR1 LGHNA, CDR2 YSLEER. This CDR3 is built from 16 residues. Trimming took 4 bases from V and 3 from J; bases not matched to a gene: 9. DNA for the CDR3: TGCGCCAGCAGCCGAACCTTACGGACAGGGGAAGAGACCCAGTACTTC. Its translation: CASSRTLRTGEETQYF.

The chain recombines TRBV4-2 with TRBJ1-2; perhaps TRBD1 as D (5 bases). The germline gives CDR1 LGHNA, CDR2 YNFKEQ. The CDR3 covers 16 residues. The germline V and J ends were trimmed by 0 bases and 7 bases, with 18 bases remaining between them. The CDR3 region is CASSQDPIQGRGGYTF. CDR3 coding DNA: TGTGCCAGCAGCCAAGATCCAATCCAGGGAAGGGGTGGCTACACCTTC.

The chain employs TRBV6-6 and TRBJ2-3, with D unclear. Germline V gene data show CDR1 as MNHNY and CDR2 as SVGAGI (reference sequence). The CDR3 loop spans 14 amino acids. V was trimmed by 0 bases and J by 7 bases, leaving 11 bases between them. CDR3 region: CASSYSRLDNTQYF. The CDR3 DNA sequence: TGTGCCAGCAGTTACTCCCGACTGGATAATACGCAGTATTTT.

This CDR3 reads CATSRRSSLVSPLHF. The DNA for the CDR3 is TGTGCCACCAGCAGGCGGTCCAGTTTAGTTTCACCCCTCCACTTT. This chain uses TRBV15 with TRBJ1-6; D is ambiguous. Germline values: CDR1 LNHNV, CDR2 YYDKDF (reference sequence). V was shortened by 3 bases and J by 9 bases, with 15 bases between the two germline ends. The CDR3 has 15 amino acids.

Concerning this clone itself: No conserved phenylalanine or tryptophan ends this CDR3, so it is likely a read error. The limits of the CDR3 on the DNA are not certain, so only TCRdb's listed CDR3 is given. This chain joins TRBV2 and TRBJ2-4. With termini counted, the CDR3 has 12 amino acids. The germline V gene has CDR1 SNHLY and CDR2 FYNNEI. This CDR3 reads CASSGVDGGSTP.

The V gene is TRBV5-4, the J gene TRBJ2-2; the D is unclear. The V gene's germline CDR1 is SGHNT and CDR2 YYREEE (reference sequence). With 2 bases removed from V and 0 bases from J, the gap between germline ends came to 11 bases. The CDR3 is 16 amino acids. The CDR3 loop is CASSFVSASNTGELFF. The CDR3 DNA is TGTGCCAGCAGCTTTGTATCTGCTTCGAACACCGGGGAGCTGTTTTTT.

This rearrangement joins TRBV4-1 to TRBJ1-2; D possibly corresponds to TRBD1 (5 bases). The V and J ends lost 3 bases and 2 bases respectively, with 7 bases between them. The CDR3 contains 13 residues. CDR1 and CDR2 from the germline V gene are MGHRA and YSYEKL. CDR3 sequence reads: CASSQGVNYGYTF. The CDR3 bases are TGCGCCAGCAGCCAGGGGGTAAACTATGGCTACACCTTC.

This chain joins TRBV19 and TRBJ1-2; TRBD1 aligns across 7 bases. Germline V gives CDR1 LNHDA, CDR2 SQIVND (reference sequence). The CDR3 loop spans 13 amino acids. V gave up 5 bases and J gave up 8 bases; unmatched junction bases: 8. The CDR3 loop reads CASSPRQGRGYTF. The CDR3 DNA follows: TGTGCCAGTAGTCCCCGACAGGGTCGGGGCTACACCTTC.

The rearrangement uses TRBV9 and TRBJ2-6, with 7 bases matching TRBD1. This CDR3 spans 17 amino acids. Trimming at V came to 4 bases and at J to 2 bases, leaving 9 bases not matched to a gene. The germline V gene has CDR1 SGDLS and CDR2 YYNGEE. CDR3 bases: TGTGCCAGCAGCCCGTACAGGGGTCGGGCTGGGGCCAACGTCCTGACTTTC. As protein: CASSPYRGRAGANVLTF.

This chain links TRBV30 with TRBJ1-6; D unresolved. This CDR3 is 12 amino acids long. V was cut by 1 base and J by 12 bases, with 10 bases left in between. Per the germline V gene, CDR1 is GTSNPN and CDR2 is SVGIG (reference sequence). Written as DNA, the CDR3 is TGTGCCTGGAGTGGGACCCTTAGACCCCTCCACTTT. As protein: CAWSGTLRPLHF.

About this clone: At one of its ends the junction is not consistent with the germline gene, which may arise from a read error. The CDR3 nucleotides are TGTGCCAGCAGCCGCCGGGACAGGGAGGTGTTTTTT. Residues: CASSRRDREVFF. The J gene is TRBJ2-2, the V gene TRBV11-3; 9 nucleotides match TRBD1. The length of the CDR3 is 12 residues. Germline V gene data show CDR1 as SGHNT and CDR2 as YENEEA.

The J gene is TRBJ2-7, the V gene TRBV18, with TRBD2 identical over 8 bases. V shed 3 bases and J 7 bases; nucleotides not matched to a gene: 11. Germline CDR1 and CDR2: KGHSH and LQKENI. This CDR3 contains 15 residues. CDR3 DNA: TGTGCCAGCTCACCCTCACGGGGGGGACCGGGAGAGCAGTACTTC. Protein sequence: CASSPSRGGPGEQYF.

The V call is TRBV5-5, the J call TRBJ2-1, with 7 bases lining up with TRBD2. Germline lookup yields CDR1 SGHKS and CDR2 YYEKEE (reference sequence). The V segment lost 4 bases and the J segment 3 bases; nucleotides outside the gene matches: 13. The CDR3 contains 17 residues. In DNA, the CDR3 is TGTGCCAGCAGCGAACCCCTGAGGGGAGGGATCTACAATGAGCAGTTCTTC. Translation: CASSEPLRGGIYNEQFF.

This clone has a single count. The CDR3 region is CASSPLGLAGTGANVLTF. The CDR3 DNA follows: TGTGCCAGCAGCCCGTTGGGACTAGCGGGAACTGGGGCCAACGTCCTGACTTTC. V gene TRBV7-2 combines with J gene TRBJ2-6; the match to TRBD2 covers 13 bases. Germline V lookup: CDR1 SGHTA, CDR2 FQGNSA. V was clipped by 5 bases and J by 2 bases; unmatched bases: 6. This CDR3 comprises 18 residues.

With respect to this clone: At one of its ends the junction is not consistent with the germline gene, which may arise from a read error. The chain has TRBV7-2 and TRBJ2-3, with 7 bases fitting TRBD2. The CDR3 covers 15 residues. Germline lookup yields CDR1 SGHTA and CDR2 FQGNSA. The CDR3 DNA reads as TGCGCCAGCAGCGGGATGGCGTACGGGGCGGATACGCAGTATTTT. Protein: CASSGMAYGADTQYF.

The CDR3 DNA reads TGTGCCAGCAGCTCTCTCACTTACTCCTACGAGCAGTACTTC. This sequence encodes CASSSLTYSYEQYF. This chain uses TRBV5-8 with TRBJ2-7; no clear D gene. The germline V and J ends were trimmed by 3 bases and 0 bases, with 10 bases remaining between them. The CDR3 length is 14 residues. The V gene's germline CDR1 is SGHTS and CDR2 YDEGEE. Complete variable domain (other parts from reference TRBV5-8 and TRBJ2-7): EAGVTQSPTHLIKTRGQQATLRCSPISGHTSVYWYQQALGLGLQFLLWYDEGEERNRGNFPPRFSGRQFPNYSSELNVNALELEDSALYLCASSSLTYSYEQYFGPGTRLTVT.

V is TRBV10-3 and J is TRBJ1-4; D not resolved. The CDR3 has 13 amino acids. Between the trimmed V and J ends, which lost 4 bases and 4 bases, there was a span of 7 bases. The germline CDR1 and CDR2 sequences are ENHRY and SYGVKD. CDR3 amino acids: CAISGQINEKLFF. The CDR3 DNA reads TGTGCCATCAGTGGGCAGATTAATGAAAAACTGTTTTTT.

The chain carries TRBV7-3 and TRBJ1-1; a weak D match, TRBD1 (6 bases). The CDR3 covers 16 residues. Germline loops: CDR1 SGHTA, CDR2 FQGTGA. V was pared by 8 bases and J by 3 bases, with 22 bases between. The CDR3 bases are TGTGCCAGCTTGGACAGTCGACATAGGGGCGACACTGAAGCTTTCTTT. Its translation: CASLDSRHRGDTEAFF.

This rearrangement joins TRBV7-2 to TRBJ2-3; 10 bases agree with TRBD1. This CDR3 has 18 amino acids. CDR1 is SGHTA and CDR2 is FQGNSA in the germline V gene. V shed 5 bases, J shed 1 base, and the junction held 12 bases outside the gene matches. CDR3 bases: TGTGCCAGCAGCCCCGACAGGGGGCGTGTTTTGGGCACAGATACGCAGTATTTT. Its protein is CASSPDRGRVLGTDTQYF.

This clone was seen a few times. CDR3 DNA: TGTGCCAGCAGTCGCACAGGGGCACTGAATTCACCCCTCCACTTT. As protein: CASSRTGALNSPLHF. V and J are TRBV6-5 and TRBJ1-6; TRBD1 matches 7 bases. This CDR3 has 15 residues. V shed 5 bases, J shed 7 bases, and the junction held 8 bases outside the gene matches. Germline CDR1 reads MNHEY; CDR2 reads SVGAGI.

This CDR3 is CASSILAGGYNEQFF. The DNA for the CDR3 is TGTGCCAGCAGCATACTAGCGGGGGGGTACAATGAGCAGTTCTTC. The chain couples TRBV7-9 to TRBJ2-1; 13 bases line up with TRBD2. The CDR3 length is 15 residues. The germline gives CDR1 SEHNR, CDR2 FQNEAQ (reference sequence). V lost 5 bases and J lost 4; bases outside the gene matches: 2.

The chain links TRBV4-2 to TRBJ1-2, with a tentative D call TRBD1 (6 bases). In germline, CDR1 is LGHNA, CDR2 YNFKEQ. V lost 2 bases and J lost 6, with 13 bases in between. The CDR3 has 14 amino acids. CDR3 coding DNA: TGTGCCAGCAGCCAAAACAAGGGGGGAGATGGCTACACCTTC. It yields the protein CASSQNKGGDGYTF.

This clone was found once. V is TRBV13 and J is TRBJ2-6, with D perhaps matching TRBD1 (6 bases). Germline-derived CDR1 and CDR2 are PRHDT and FYEKMQ (reference sequence). V lost 3 bases to trimming and J lost 0 bases, with 6 bases between them. The CDR3 spans 15 residues. CDR3 coding DNA: TGTGCCAGCAGCTTCAGGGGCTCTGGGGCCAACGTCCTGACTTTC. This translates into CASSFRGSGANVLTF.

This clone was seen a single time. The chain has TRBV4-2 and TRBJ2-7; 9 positions match TRBD2. V lost 1 base to trimming and J lost 4 bases; unmatched junction nucleotides: 8. The CDR3 spans 16 residues. Germline CDR1 and CDR2: LGHNA and YNFKEQ. The CDR3 here is CASSQVVAGVSYEQYF. CDR3 sequence (DNA): TGTGCCAGCAGCCAAGTCGTAGCGGGGGTTTCATACGAGCAGTACTTC.

V is TRBV7-9 and J is TRBJ2-7; TRBD1 is a possible D gene (6 bases). There are 15 residues in the CDR3. Per germline, CDR1 SEHNR and CDR2 FQNEAQ (reference sequence). The ends were cut back, 0 bases at V and 2 bases at J, with 11 bases in the middle. The CDR3 DNA reads TGTGCCAGCAGCTTAGCCGACCGGACAGCCTACGAGCAGTACTTC. Translated: CASSLADRTAYEQYF.